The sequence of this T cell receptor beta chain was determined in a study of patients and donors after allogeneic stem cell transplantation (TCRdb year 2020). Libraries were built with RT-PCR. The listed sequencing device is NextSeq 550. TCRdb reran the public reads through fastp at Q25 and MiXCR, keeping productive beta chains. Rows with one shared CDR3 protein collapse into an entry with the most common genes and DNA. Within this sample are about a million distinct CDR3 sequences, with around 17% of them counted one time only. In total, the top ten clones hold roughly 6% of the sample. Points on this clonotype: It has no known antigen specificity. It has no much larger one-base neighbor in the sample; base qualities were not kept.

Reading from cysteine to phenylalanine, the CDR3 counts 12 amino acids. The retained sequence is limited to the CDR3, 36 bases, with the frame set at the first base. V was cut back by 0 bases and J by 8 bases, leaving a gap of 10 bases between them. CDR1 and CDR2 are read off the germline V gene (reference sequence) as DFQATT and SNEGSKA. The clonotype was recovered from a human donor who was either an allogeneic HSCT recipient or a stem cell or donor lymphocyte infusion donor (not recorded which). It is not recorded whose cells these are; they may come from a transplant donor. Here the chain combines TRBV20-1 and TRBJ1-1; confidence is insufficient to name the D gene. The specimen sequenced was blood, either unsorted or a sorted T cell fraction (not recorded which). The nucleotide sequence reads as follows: TGCAGTGCTAGAGATGTTACACGCGAAGCTTTCTTT. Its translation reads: CSARDVTREAFF.